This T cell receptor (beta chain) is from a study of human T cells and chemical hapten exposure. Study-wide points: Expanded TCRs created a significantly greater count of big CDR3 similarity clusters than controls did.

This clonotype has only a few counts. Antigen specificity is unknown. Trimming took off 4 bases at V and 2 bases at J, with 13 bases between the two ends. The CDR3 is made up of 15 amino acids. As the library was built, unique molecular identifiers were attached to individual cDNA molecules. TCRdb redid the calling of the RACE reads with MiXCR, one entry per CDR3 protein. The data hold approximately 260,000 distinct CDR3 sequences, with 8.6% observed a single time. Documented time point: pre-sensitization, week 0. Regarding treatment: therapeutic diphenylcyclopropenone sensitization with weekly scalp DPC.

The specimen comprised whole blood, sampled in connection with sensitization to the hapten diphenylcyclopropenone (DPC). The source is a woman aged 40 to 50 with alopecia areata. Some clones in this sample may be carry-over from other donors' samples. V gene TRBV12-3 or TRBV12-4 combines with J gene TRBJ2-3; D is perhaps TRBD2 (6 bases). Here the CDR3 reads CASSSTGLYTDTQYF. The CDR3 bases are TGTGCCAGCAGTTCTACGGGACTTTACACAGATACGCAGTATTTT.